This is a list of T cell receptor beta chains from one sample in a study of T cells in Graves' hyperthyroidism and ophthalmopathy. MiXCR was run by TCRdb on the multiplex PCR reads, yielding one entry per CDR3 protein. Seen here are a few hundred thousand distinct CDR3 sequences, approximately 16% observed once, and the top ten hold around 3.5%. Material: blood. Every receptor here comes from a woman aged 40 to 55 with Graves' ophthalmopathy. Each CDR3 is given with its conserved first and last residue. The D gene is left open where the match is weak. Rows may omit the clone size; those that give it use once, few, many or a size class.

j_gene,abundance,v_gene,len,d_gene,CDR3aa,CDR3nt
TRBJ1-1,many,TRBV11-2,13,-,CASAFGELTEAFF,TGTGCCAGCGCCTTTGGGGAGCTCACTGAAGCTTTCTTT
TRBJ2-1,-,TRBV28,13,-,CASRTGIYNEQFF,TGTGCCAGCCGGACGGGAATATACAATGAGCAGTTCTTC
TRBJ2-2,few,TRBV5-1,16,-,CASSLRGLSGDGELFF,TGCGCCAGCAGCTTGAGAGGGCTCTCTGGGGACGGGGAGCTGTTTTTT
TRBJ2-5,many,TRBV6-1,13,-,CASSTGAGETQYF,TGTGCCAGCAGTACGGGGGCCGGAGAGACCCAGTACTTC
TRBJ1-2,few,TRBV6-1,12,TRBD1,CASRTGGYGYTF,TGTGCCAGCCGGACAGGGGGCTATGGCTACACCTTC
TRBJ2-1,many,TRBV2,13,-,CASRLNRDNEQFF,TGTGCCAGCAGGCTGAACCGTGACAATGAGCAGTTCTTC
TRBJ1-5,few,TRBV27,14,-,CAGRPGYSNQPQHF,TGTGCCGGCAGACCAGGGTATAGCAATCAGCCCCAGCATTTT
TRBJ2-1,many,TRBV7-9,15,-,CASSFMDSLGHEQFF,TGTGCCAGCAGCTTCATGGACAGTCTAGGGCATGAGCAGTTCTTC
TRBJ2-1,few,TRBV2,15,-,CASSARAALNNEQFF,TGTGCCAGCAGTGCTAGGGCAGCTTTAAACAATGAGCAGTTCTTC
TRBJ2-2,many,TRBV12-3/TRBV12-4,13,-,CASRLLQPGELFF,TGTGCCAGCAGGTTACTACAACCCGGGGAGCTGTTTTTT
TRBJ2-3,-,TRBV5-1,17,-,CASSFLYEGGSTDTQYF,TGCGCCAGCAGCTTTCTCTACGAGGGGGGCAGCACAGATACGCAGTATTTT
TRBJ2-1,few,TRBV12-3/TRBV12-4,15,TRBD2,CASRGLAGGYNEQFF,TGTGCCAGCAGGGGACTAGCGGGGGGGTACAATGAGCAGTTCTTC
TRBJ2-5,many,TRBV18,16,TRBD2,CASSSELAGGVLVQYF,TGTGCCAGCTCAAGCGAACTAGCGGGAGGGGTCCTCGTCCAGTACTTC
TRBJ2-7,-,TRBV5-1,14,-,CASSLEGVPYEQYF,TGCGCCAGCAGCTTGGAAGGAGTCCCCTACGAGCAGTACTTC
TRBJ1-6,-,TRBV5-8,15,-,CASSWLAGSNSPLHF,TGTGCCAGCAGCTGGCTTGCGGGTTCGAATTCACCCCTCCACTTT
TRBJ1-1,many,TRBV7-9,15,-,CASNSKRGSETEAFF,TGTGCCAGCAATTCCAAGAGGGGTTCGGAAACTGAAGCTTTCTTT
TRBJ2-1,-,TRBV7-8,13,-,CASSLWGVNEQFF,TGTGCCAGCAGCTTATGGGGGGTCAATGAGCAGTTCTTC
TRBJ1-1,few,TRBV7-9,14,TRBD1,CASSFADRAGGAFF,TGTGCCAGCAGCTTTGCCGACAGGGCGGGCGGAGCTTTCTTT
TRBJ2-3,few,TRBV28,11,-,CASKSEDTQYF,TGTGCCAGCAAGAGTGAAGATACGCAGTATTTT
TRBJ1-6,-,TRBV4-1,16,TRBD1,CASSQDGTGKFSPLHF,TGCGCCAGCAGCCAAGATGGGACAGGGAAGTTTTCACCCCTCCACTTT
TRBJ1-2,-,TRBV2,14,-,CASQAQGSYYGYTF,TGTGCCAGCCAGGCGCAGGGCAGCTACTATGGCTACACCTTC
TRBJ2-5,few,TRBV9,18,-,CASSRTPFSTRNEETQYF,TGTGCCAGCAGTCGAACACCTTTCTCTACGAGGAATGAAGAGACCCAGTACTTC
TRBJ2-7,-,TRBV10-3,17,TRBD2,CAISEVLAGVVEGEQYF,TGTGCCATCAGTGAGGTTCTAGCGGGAGTTGTTGAGGGCGAGCAGTACTTC
TRBJ1-1,-,TRBV20-1,10,-,CSASHTEAFF,TGCAGTGCTAGTCATACTGAAGCTTTCTTT
TRBJ2-3,many,TRBV2,16,TRBD2,CASSSSDPSGTATQYF,TGTGCCAGCTCCTCAAGCGACCCTAGCGGGACCGCTACGCAGTATTTT
TRBJ1-4,-,TRBV28,13,-,CASSNPGSRKLFF,TGTGCCAGCAGCAATCCGGGCTCCAGAAAACTGTTTTTT
TRBJ2-2,few,TRBV2,14,-,CASSEGVDTGELFF,TGTGCCAGCAGTGAGGGGGTGGACACCGGGGAGCTGTTTTTT
TRBJ1-2,many,TRBV12-3/TRBV12-4,14,TRBD1,CASSATGTGFGYTF,TGTGCCAGCAGCGCGACCGGGACAGGGTTTGGCTACACCTTC
TRBJ2-5,many,TRBV3-1,12,-,CASSQERETQYF,TGTGCCAGCAGCCAAGAAAGGGAGACCCAGTACTTC
TRBJ2-1,-,TRBV9,16,-,CASSVLVGAGSNEQFF,TGTGCCAGCAGCGTCCTCGTAGGGGCAGGGTCTAATGAGCAGTTCTTC
TRBJ2-1,few,TRBV28,19,TRBD2,CASSPVWSGRGGSYNEQFF,TGTGCCAGCTCCCCGGTTTGGAGCGGGAGGGGGGGCTCCTACAATGAGCAGTTCTTC
TRBJ2-2,-,TRBV6-4,16,TRBD1,CASSDTGTGGTGELFF,TGTGCCAGCAGCGACACCGGGACAGGGGGCACCGGGGAGCTGTTTTTT
TRBJ2-7,few,TRBV5-6,15,-,CASSLGAGNSYEQYF,TGTGCCAGCAGCTTGGGGGCAGGGAACTCCTACGAGCAGTACTTC
TRBJ2-7,many,TRBV3-1,14,-,CASTGGERPYEQYF,TGTGCCAGCACTGGGGGAGAGCGACCATACGAGCAGTACTTC
TRBJ2-1,many,TRBV20-1,16,TRBD2,CSATALLAGGGNEQFF,TGCAGTGCTACCGCCCTACTAGCGGGAGGGGGCAATGAGCAGTTCTTC
TRBJ2-5,-,TRBV30,14,TRBD2,CAWGGGRALETQYF,TGTGCCTGGGGTGGCGGGAGGGCCTTAGAGACCCAGTACTTC
TRBJ1-4,few,TRBV19,14,-,CASSFDRWNEKLFF,TGTGCCAGTAGTTTTGACAGGTGGAATGAAAAACTGTTTTTT
TRBJ2-5,many,TRBV2,16,-,CASSEWSVVGRETQYF,TGTGCCAGCAGTGAATGGAGCGTAGTGGGGAGGGAGACCCAGTACTTC
TRBJ1-2,-,TRBV5-6,15,TRBD1,CASSQGQGQVYGYTF,TGTGCCAGCAGCCAGGGACAGGGCCAAGTCTATGGCTACACCTTC
TRBJ1-1,once,TRBV12-3/TRBV12-4,14,TRBD1,CASSNRDRGTEAFF,TGTGCCAGCAGTAACCGGGACAGGGGCACTGAAGCTTTCTTT
TRBJ1-4,many,TRBV11-2,17,-,CASSGQPRQTTNEKLFF,TGTGCCAGCAGCGGACAGCCCAGACAGACAACTAATGAAAAACTGTTTTTT
TRBJ1-1,-,TRBV6-2/TRBV6-3,13,TRBD1,CASSYRAGGSAFF,TGTGCCAGCAGTTACCGGGCAGGGGGCAGTGCTTTCTTT
TRBJ2-1,many,TRBV7-2,14,TRBD2,CASTLGLVGGEQFF,TGTGCCAGCACCCTGGGACTAGTAGGGGGTGAGCAGTTCTTC
TRBJ2-3,few,TRBV2,15,-,CASSESLATRDTQYF,TGTGCCAGCAGTGAAAGCCTAGCGACCCGAGATACGCAGTATTTT
TRBJ1-2,-,TRBV2,15,-,CASSPEPPRNYGYTF,TGTGCCAGCAGTCCGGAACCCCCCAGGAACTATGGCTACACCTTC
TRBJ2-2,many,TRBV11-2,14,-,CASTFQGHTGELFF,TGTGCCAGCACATTTCAGGGTCACACCGGGGAGCTGTTTTTT
TRBJ2-7,many,TRBV20-1,14,-,CSARPPGSSYEQYF,TGCAGTGCTAGACCCCCCGGGAGCTCCTACGAGCAGTACTTC
TRBJ1-1,many,TRBV18,14,-,CASSPEVWNTEAFF,TGTGCCAGCTCCCCCGAGGTGTGGAACACTGAAGCTTTCTTT
TRBJ2-7,many,TRBV24-1,15,TRBD1,CATSAGTVGSYEQYF,TGTGCCACCAGTGCCGGGACAGTAGGTTCCTACGAGCAGTACTTC
TRBJ1-4,few,TRBV7-2,15,-,CASSLVGAGNEKLFF,TGTGCCAGCAGCTTAGTGGGGGCAGGAAATGAAAAACTGTTTTTT
TRBJ2-1,many,TRBV6-2/TRBV6-3,16,-,CASSSPTSLSYNEQFF,TGTGCCAGCAGTTCCCCCACATCTCTCTCCTACAATGAGCAGTTCTTC
TRBJ2-7,many,TRBV7-2,15,-,CASSLGWGSSYEQYF,TGTGCCAGCAGCTTAGGTTGGGGGAGTAGCTACGAGCAGTACTTC
TRBJ1-2,few,TRBV2,14,TRBD1,CASSADRGQGGYTF,TGTGCCAGCAGTGCGGACAGGGGGCAGGGGGGCTACACCTTC
TRBJ2-2,-,TRBV3-1,15,-,CASSHKGQSTGELFF,TGTGCCAGCAGCCACAAGGGGCAGAGCACCGGGGAGCTGTTTTTT
TRBJ1-1,-,TRBV29-1,12,-,CSVGTLGAEAFF,TGCAGCGTGGGGACCCTAGGGGCTGAAGCTTTCTTT
TRBJ2-1,many,TRBV5-1,15,TRBD2,CASSLRLAAYNEQFF,TGCGCCAGCAGCCTCCGACTAGCGGCTTACAATGAGCAGTTCTTC